This T cell receptor (beta chain) was sequenced in a study of cytomegalovirus exposure and HLA in healthy donors. Study-level points and caveats: The analysis excluded some indistinguishable V segments, including TRBV6-2 and TRBV6-3.

The germline V gene has CDR1 LNHDA and CDR2 SQIVND (reference sequence). This CDR3 is built from 15 residues. Trimming shortened V by 6 bases and J by 8 bases, and 20 bases separated the two germline ends. Both 60 Vbeta primers and 13 Jbeta primers went into the PCR. Measured with immunoSEQ multiplex PCR; TCRdb has only the in-frame clones, and not every one. The sample yields around 170,000 clones, less than 75% seen once. Concerning this clone: Its antigen is currently unknown.

Sequenced: PBMCs. The receptor comes from a girl aged 5-17 years in good health and CMV-seronegative. The chain recombines TRBV19 with TRBJ1-5; D perhaps matches TRBD1 (5 bases). The CDR3 DNA follows: TGTGCCAGTAGCAACACCCGGGGGGGGAATGAGCCCCAGCATTTT. This codes for CASSNTRGGNEPQHF.